This entry features one T cell receptor beta chain sequence. Being one base from a much bigger clone, this may be a read error. These data belong to a study of neurological immune-mediated disorders. TCRdb reanalysed the 5' RACE reads using MiXCR and keeps one entry per CDR3 protein. The sample records roughly 80,000 distinct CDR3 sequences, roughly 18% being singletons. The CDR3 is 15 residues long. Germline values: CDR1 LGHNA, CDR2 YSLEER. Sequences were obtained from PBMCs. The receptor was derived from a woman aged 40 to 50 in good health. The chain links TRBV4-3 to TRBJ1-1, with a possible D match to TRBD1 (6 bases). This CDR3 reads CASSQDLRGDTEDFF. CDR3 bases: TGCGCCAGCAGCCAAGATCTTCGAGGGGACACTGAAGATTTCTTT.